This T cell receptor beta chain stems from a study of Graves' ophthalmopathy and Graves' hyperthyroidism. Enrolled hyperthyroidism patients had a new diagnosis, a duration under 2 months, and an age of 18 to 65. From RNA, the CDR3 regions of TCR beta chains were amplified and sequenced. RT-PCR was first run with HTBI primers, then multiplex PCR in a second round. TCRdb re-called the multiplex PCR reads through MiXCR, storing one row per CDR3 protein. Of roughly 610,000 distinct CDR3 sequences in the sample, about 20% were seen once. The CDR3 extends over 14 amino acids. V was trimmed by 4 bases and J by 0 bases, leaving 11 bases between them. Looked up from germline, CDR1 is SGHRS and CDR2 is YFSETQ. This clonotype was counted at least ten times.

Sequenced: peripheral blood. The chain recombines TRBV5-1 with TRBJ2-7; D may be TRBD1 or TRBD2 (5 bases each). The sequence was collected from a woman under 30 with stable Graves' hyperthyroidism. Some clones in this sample may be carry-over from other donors' samples. The CDR3 loop reads CASSPGASSYEQYF. The CDR3 DNA follows: TGCGCCAGCAGCCCCGGGGCCAGCTCCTACGAGCAGTACTTC. The entire variable domain, with the rest obtained from reference TRBV5-1 and TRBJ2-7, is as follows: KAGVTQTPRYLIKTRGQQVTLSCSPISGHRSVSWYQQTPGQGLQFLFEYFSETQRNKGNFPGRFSGRQFSNSRSEMNVSTLELGDSALYLCASSPGASSYEQYFGPGTRLTVT.